These T cell receptor beta chains were read from a single sample in a study of breast tumors, draining lymph nodes, adjacent tissues. TCRdb used MiXCR to reprocess the multiplex PCR reads, holding one entry per CDR3 protein. The data contain about 270,000 distinct CDR3 sequences, around 30% of them singletons. The sequencing input was axillary lymph node tissue. The receptors shown here come from a female donor with breast cancer. Some clones in this sample may be carry-over from other donors' samples. The conserved cysteine and the conserved F or W are not part of the CDR3 here. Clone size is shown for a subset of rows, as once, few, many or a class of expanded clone.

j_gene: TRBJ2-2; v_gene: TRBV25-1; abundance: many; CDR3aa: ASSLGTNTGELF
j_gene: TRBJ2-3; v_gene: TRBV30; abundance: many; CDR3aa: AWSDPGAGDTQY
j_gene: TRBJ2-6; v_gene: TRBV2; abundance: NA; CDR3aa: ASRRTGASGANVLT
j_gene: TRBJ1-5; v_gene: TRBV4-1; abundance: many; CDR3aa: ASSRSGPNQPQH
j_gene: TRBJ1-3; v_gene: TRBV5-6; abundance: NA; CDR3aa: ASSKTGGYGNTIY
j_gene: TRBJ2-5; v_gene: TRBV14; abundance: many; CDR3aa: ASSQVHFWGTGGEETQY
j_gene: TRBJ2-7; v_gene: TRBV20-1; abundance: NA; CDR3aa: SARGGRSEN
j_gene: TRBJ2-2; v_gene: TRBV20-1; abundance: few; CDR3aa: SANSKGEGPTGELF
j_gene: TRBJ2-1; v_gene: TRBV24-1; abundance: NA; CDR3aa: ATSDPGQGEKNEQF
j_gene: TRBJ2-7; v_gene: TRBV20-1; abundance: NA; CDR3aa: SASNPAGWASGSYEQY
j_gene: TRBJ1-5; v_gene: TRBV12-3/TRBV12-4; abundance: many; CDR3aa: ASSFSLPQPQH
j_gene: TRBJ2-7; v_gene: TRBV28; abundance: NA; CDR3aa: ASSRIRTGTYEQY
j_gene: TRBJ2-2; v_gene: TRBV30; abundance: NA; CDR3aa: AWSVRGGELF
j_gene: TRBJ2-1; v_gene: TRBV24-1; abundance: NA; CDR3aa: ATSDFPGQSSYNEQF
j_gene: TRBJ1-2; v_gene: TRBV6-5; abundance: NA; CDR3aa: ASSYSSRGYT
j_gene: TRBJ2-7; v_gene: TRBV20-1; abundance: many; CDR3aa: SASTDRDENYEQY
j_gene: TRBJ1-5; v_gene: TRBV19; abundance: many; CDR3aa: ASSIVRTGLNQPQH
j_gene: TRBJ2-2; v_gene: TRBV5-1; abundance: many; CDR3aa: ASSLGSRTLTGELF
j_gene: TRBJ2-1; v_gene: TRBV12-3/TRBV12-4; abundance: few; CDR3aa: ASSLSLGGLFYYNEQF
j_gene: TRBJ2-5; v_gene: TRBV24-1; abundance: many; CDR3aa: ATSEAGARGTQY
j_gene: TRBJ2-7; v_gene: TRBV28; abundance: once; CDR3aa: ASSGTRGRQY
j_gene: TRBJ2-3; v_gene: TRBV29-1; abundance: medium-sized; CDR3aa: SESGTSTDTQY
j_gene: TRBJ2-2; v_gene: TRBV27; abundance: NA; CDR3aa: ASSLVLAGVRGTGELF
j_gene: TRBJ2-2; v_gene: TRBV19; abundance: many; CDR3aa: ASGLAGNTGELF
j_gene: TRBJ2-5; v_gene: TRBV7-9; abundance: many; CDR3aa: ASSLGNSGETQY
j_gene: TRBJ1-2; v_gene: TRBV7-9; abundance: many; CDR3aa: ASSYGQVLGYGYT
j_gene: TRBJ2-3; v_gene: TRBV12-3/TRBV12-4; abundance: NA; CDR3aa: ASSLEQGLTDTQC
j_gene: TRBJ2-7; v_gene: TRBV20-1; abundance: many; CDR3aa: SARDPGSSYEQY
j_gene: TRBJ1-2; v_gene: TRBV2; abundance: once; CDR3aa: ASPGTGHGYT
j_gene: TRBJ2-1; v_gene: TRBV2; abundance: many; CDR3aa: ASSTPSGRGNEQF
j_gene: TRBJ2-7; v_gene: TRBV20-1; abundance: many; CDR3aa: SARVVAGNLGGEQY
j_gene: TRBJ1-4; v_gene: TRBV19; abundance: many; CDR3aa: ASSIVATPNEKLF
j_gene: TRBJ1-2; v_gene: TRBV4-3; abundance: many; CDR3aa: ASSQVGQRPNYGYT
j_gene: TRBJ2-7; v_gene: TRBV3-1; abundance: NA; CDR3aa: ASSSAGDYEQY
j_gene: TRBJ1-1; v_gene: TRBV20-1; abundance: few; CDR3aa: SANTDPAEAF
j_gene: TRBJ2-3; v_gene: TRBV24-1; abundance: many; CDR3aa: ATSDPTSGSTDTQY
j_gene: TRBJ1-2; v_gene: TRBV7-3; abundance: many; CDR3aa: ASSRGGDYGYT
j_gene: TRBJ2-7; v_gene: TRBV4-2; abundance: many; CDR3aa: ASSQGPAPGYEQY
j_gene: TRBJ2-2; v_gene: TRBV5-6; abundance: few; CDR3aa: ASSFGQARTGELF
j_gene: TRBJ1-2; v_gene: TRBV15; abundance: NA; CDR3aa: ATSRDLETPRGYT
j_gene: TRBJ2-1; v_gene: TRBV9; abundance: many; CDR3aa: ASSVGLAGSHEQF
j_gene: TRBJ1-5; v_gene: TRBV20-1; abundance: many; CDR3aa: SARGGGLLPQH
j_gene: TRBJ2-5; v_gene: TRBV11-2; abundance: many; CDR3aa: ASSTGTSGRGETQY
j_gene: TRBJ2-1; v_gene: TRBV13; abundance: many; CDR3aa: ASSFRSGRNEQF
j_gene: TRBJ2-3; v_gene: TRBV9; abundance: many; CDR3aa: ASSFSRGTTDTQY
j_gene: TRBJ2-3; v_gene: TRBV3-1; abundance: NA; CDR3aa: ASSQVSGLYTDTQY
j_gene: TRBJ2-2; v_gene: TRBV12-3/TRBV12-4; abundance: NA; CDR3aa: ASRLALRGRGGTGELF
j_gene: TRBJ2-7; v_gene: TRBV13; abundance: many; CDR3aa: ASSLGISGSYEQY
j_gene: TRBJ1-2; v_gene: TRBV9; abundance: many; CDR3aa: ASSVDPDTFPYGYT
j_gene: TRBJ1-1; v_gene: TRBV25-1; abundance: few; CDR3aa: ASSETQGFEAF
j_gene: TRBJ1-2; v_gene: TRBV5-1; abundance: NA; CDR3aa: ASSSPGQGAFNYGYT
j_gene: TRBJ2-7; v_gene: TRBV7-9; abundance: NA; CDR3aa: ASSSPGGPYEQY